This note documents a single TCR beta chain sequence. Its antigen is still unknown. This specimen belongs to a study of post-analysis software for immune sequencing data. About the research overall: The study covered relapsing-remitting, secondary progressive and progressive-relapsing courses of multiple sclerosis.

Unique molecular identifiers featured in each of the TCR beta cDNA libraries. With about 0.95 to 11 million T cells as the source, 400,000 to 550,000 cDNA molecules resulted. TCRdb used MiXCR to reprocess the PCR reads, holding one entry per CDR3 protein. This sample has 500,000 to 600,000 distinct CDR3 sequences, with roughly two fifths found just once. The study, taken as a whole, reports: The authors found that F measure strongly co-clustered same-batch samples. Comparison of patients with controls showed five TRBV segments more frequent in patients, TRBV5-6, TRBV5-1 and TRBV20-1 among them. Normalized Chao1 diversity was significantly reduced in patients versus controls.

The germline V gene has CDR1 SGHRS and CDR2 YFSETQ. This CDR3 region has 16 residues. Trimming removed 7 bases at V and 0 bases at J, with 17 bases between. This sequence was found in a girl between 10 and 17 years old with multiple sclerosis. The chain has TRBV5-1 and TRBJ1-5; D remains unclear. The specimen sequenced was blood. CDR3 protein: CASSVGWGDSNQPQHF. The CDR3 DNA reads as TGCGCCAGCTCGGTAGGGTGGGGTGATAGCAATCAGCCCCAGCATTTT.